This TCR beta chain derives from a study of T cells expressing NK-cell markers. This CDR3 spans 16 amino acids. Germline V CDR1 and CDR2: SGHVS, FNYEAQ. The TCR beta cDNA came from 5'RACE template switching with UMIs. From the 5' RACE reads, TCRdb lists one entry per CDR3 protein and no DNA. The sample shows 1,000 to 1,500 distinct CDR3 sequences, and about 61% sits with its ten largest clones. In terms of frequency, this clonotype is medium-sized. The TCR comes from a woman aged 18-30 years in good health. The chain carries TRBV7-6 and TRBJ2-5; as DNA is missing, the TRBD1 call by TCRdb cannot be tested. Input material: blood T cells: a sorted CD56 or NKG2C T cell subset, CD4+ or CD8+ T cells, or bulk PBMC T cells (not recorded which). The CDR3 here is CASSLSPRDTQETQYF.